This TCR beta chain was recorded in a study of cytomegalovirus exposure and HLA in healthy donors. CDR1 and CDR2 from the germline V gene are MNHEY and SVGAGI. The ends were cut back, 0 bases at V and 8 bases at J, with 11 bases in the middle. The CDR3 consists of 15 residues. With 60 Vbeta and 13 Jbeta primers, the PCR was carried out. Generated by immunoSEQ multiplex PCR, the TCRdb table keeps only in-frame clones and is missing some. The repertoire includes around 110,000 clones, roughly 70% of them detected once, and roughly 15% sits in the top ten. V and J are TRBV6-5 and TRBJ1-6; D uncertain. Specimen: PBMCs. This clonotype originated in a middle-aged woman in good health and CMV-seropositive. The CDR3, as DNA: TGTGCCAGCAGTTACTCACTGGTCGCGGATTCACCCCTCCACTTT. Translating it yields CASSYSLVADSPLHF.